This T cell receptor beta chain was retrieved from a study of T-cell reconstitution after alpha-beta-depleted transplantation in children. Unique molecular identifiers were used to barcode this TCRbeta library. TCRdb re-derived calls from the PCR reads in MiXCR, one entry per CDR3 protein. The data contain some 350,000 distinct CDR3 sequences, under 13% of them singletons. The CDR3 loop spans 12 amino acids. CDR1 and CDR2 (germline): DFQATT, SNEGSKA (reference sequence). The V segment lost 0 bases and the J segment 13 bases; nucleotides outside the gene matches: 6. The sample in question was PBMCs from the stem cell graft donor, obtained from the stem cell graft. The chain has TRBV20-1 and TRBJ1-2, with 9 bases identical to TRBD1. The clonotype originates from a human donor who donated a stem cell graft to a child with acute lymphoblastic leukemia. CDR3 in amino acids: CSARDPGQGGTF. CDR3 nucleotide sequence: TGCAGTGCTAGAGACCCGGGACAGGGAGGCACCTTC.